This TCR beta chain was identified in a study of blood T cell repertoires in COVID-19 (dated by TCRdb to 2019 to 2021). For context, the study as a whole: Samples covering the acute and convalescent phases of COVID-19 were provided by collaborators in the United States, Italy and Spain. The material from the prospective study consisted of cDNA or gDNA derived from T cells, B-cell-depleted T cells, or PBMCs. The dataset comprised deeply sampled blood TCRbeta repertoires from subjects exposed to, actively infected with, or recovered from COVID-19. The repertoires were made available in a free public database intended to serve as a resource for research on the immune response to SARS-CoV-2. Samples were obtained from the ongoing ImmuneRACE study (first 160 participants) and from 1,254 subjects provided by 6 global collaborators. Nearly every sample came with metadata listing a de-identified subject ID, COVID-19 status, age in years and sex. Where HLA class I and class II types were available, the types were taken from metadata supplied by the sample provider, not from assay-based typing. Findings and caveats that apply to the study as a whole: How much clinical and demographic metadata was included differed by source and by participant, and the metadata was provided uncurated.

The immunoSEQ Assay, a bias-controlled multiplex PCR, was used to amplify TCRbeta CDR3 regions from genomic DNA. For the original study's pipeline: The number of nucleated cells in each sample was estimated by amplification of reference gene primers within the assay. To quantify the absolute abundance of each unique TCRbeta CDR3 rearrangement, sequence reads were collapsed and filtered. For each sample, productive Simpson clonality was calculated as the square root of Simpson's diversity index across productive rearrangements. TCRdb re-hosts the immuneACCESS table, in-frame sequences only. Its copies lack some clones; in the studies checked, an unresolved V gene accounts for under half of them, and the cause for the rest is not known. V, J and clone size were drawn from that table, and D and trimming were deduced from the DNA. The sample contains 200,000 to 250,000 clones, around nine tenths of them found a single time. The ten top clones hold roughly 2.5% of the sample.

Details on this clone: It has no known antigen specificity. Per-nucleotide qualities are absent, and no much larger clonotype sits a single base away.

Collaborating institutions collected whole blood in K2EDTA tubes following their own protocols. Collaborator samples were shipped for TCRbeta analysis as frozen whole blood, isolated PBMCs, or DNA extracted from either sample type. Trimming costs V 9 bases and J 0 bases, and their ends lie 14 bases apart. The CDR3 measures 14 amino acids from cysteine to phenylalanine. The DNA shown is the 42-base CDR3, in frame from base 1. From a lookup of the germline V gene (reference sequence), CDR1 and CDR2 are LNHDA and SQIVND. The sequence came from a woman in her fifties or sixties with acute or convalescent COVID-19. The chain is encoded by TRBV19 joined to TRBJ2-5; the D segment could be TRBD1, given 6 matching bases. The sample taken for sequencing was peripheral blood. The CDR3 protein is CASTSGQYQETQYF. The sequenced DNA: TGTGCCAGCACCTCCGGACAGTACCAAGAGACCCAGTACTTC. Outside the CDR3, residues come from the reference TRBV19 and TRBJ2-5 proteins, so the full variable domain is: DGGITQSPKYLFRKEGQNVTLSCEQNLNHDAMYWYRQDPGQGLRLIYYSQIVNDFQKGDIAEGYSVSREKKESFPLTVTSAQKNPTAFYLCASTSGQYQETQYFGPGTRLLVL.